These 19 T cell receptor beta chains originate from one sample sequenced in a study of cytomegalovirus exposure and HLA in healthy donors. 13 Jbeta primers and 60 Vbeta primers were used for the PCR. Produced via immunoSEQ multiplex PCR; TCRdb's table is partial and in-frame only. The table shows roughly 180,000 clones, with approximately 85% occurring only once. The specimen sequenced was PBMCs. The receptors come from a man between 18 and 29 years old in good health and CMV-seropositive.

The chain joins TRBV7-8 to TRBJ2-5; tentatively, D is TRBD1 (5 bases). The J call may be in error: the DNA end matches TRBJ2-7 better. The CDR3 contains 14 residues. Germline lookup yields CDR1 SGHVS and CDR2 FQNEAQ. The CDR3 nucleotides are TGTGCCAGCAGCTCTACGACAGCGCTCTACGAGCAGTACTTC. Its protein product is CASSSTTALYEQYF.

This chain uses TRBV9 with TRBJ2-3, with D perhaps TRBD2 (7 bases). V was shortened by 4 bases and J by 3 bases, with 18 bases between the two germline ends. Germline V gives CDR1 SGDLS, CDR2 YYNGEE. The CDR3 length is 16 residues. The CDR3 bases are TGTGCCAGCAGCCAAAGGGGGGGGGATAGTACAGATACGCAGTATTTT. Its protein is CASSQRGGDSTDTQYF.

The genes are TRBV7-9 and TRBJ2-7; D not certain. Per the germline V gene, CDR1 is SEHNR and CDR2 is FQNEAQ (reference sequence). Trimming shortened V by 0 bases and J by 2 bases, and 2 bases separated the two germline ends. The CDR3 is 12 amino acids. This CDR3 reads CASSLAAYEQYF. The CDR3 DNA reads as TGTGCCAGCAGCTTAGCCGCCTACGAGCAGTACTTC.

Only one count was recorded for this clone. V usage is TRBV27 and J usage is TRBJ1-5; no firm D call. Germline V gene sequence: CDR1 MNHEY, CDR2 SMNVEV (reference sequence). V dropped 8 bases and J dropped 0 bases, with 11 bases sitting between them. This CDR3 contains 14 residues. CDR3 region: CASAAEFSNQPQHF. Written as DNA, the CDR3 is TGTGCCAGCGCGGCAGAATTTAGCAATCAGCCCCAGCATTTT.

This clone was picked up one time. This chain joins TRBV5-8 and TRBJ2-7; 10 bases fit TRBD1. The CDR3 runs to 15 residues. Germline V gene data show CDR1 as SGHTS and CDR2 as YDEGEE. V lost 1 base, J lost 9 bases, and 10 bases stayed unmatched. The chain's CDR3 is CASSLLSGTGVWQYF. The DNA for the CDR3 is TGTGCCAGCAGCTTGCTATCAGGGACAGGGGTTTGGCAGTACTTC.

This chain joins TRBV4-3 and TRBJ2-5; 7 bases are shared with TRBD1. The DNA matches TRBJ2-7 better at its end, which makes the J call doubtful. Per germline, CDR1 LGHNA and CDR2 YSLEER. This CDR3 spans 15 amino acids. CDR3: CASSQDSRGSYEQYF. The CDR3 DNA follows: TGCGCCAGCAGCCAAGATAGCAGGGGGTCCTACGAGCAGTACTTC.

The rearrangement links TRBV6-6 to TRBJ1-2; TRBD1 matches at 9 bases. After removal of 6 bases from V and 0 bases from J, the junction contained 5 bases not matched to a gene. Germline V CDR1 and CDR2: MNHNY, SVGAGI (reference sequence). There are 15 residues in the CDR3. This CDR3 is CASRRTGDANYGYTF. As DNA, the CDR3 is TGTGCCAGCAGAAGGACAGGGGATGCTAACTATGGCTACACCTTC.

This chain links TRBV30 with TRBJ2-5, with 8 bases matching TRBD2. Looked up from germline, CDR1 is GTSNPN and CDR2 is SVGIG (reference sequence). The CDR3 consists of 13 residues. V shed 5 bases, J shed 4 bases, and the junction held 6 bases outside the gene matches. The CDR3 spells CAWEAGGRETQYF. The CDR3 nucleotides are TGTGCCTGGGAGGCGGGGGGACGAGAGACCCAGTACTTC.

This chain uses TRBV19 with TRBJ2-3, with D perhaps TRBD2 (7 bases). CDR3 length equals 14 residues. Germline lookup yields CDR1 LNHDA and CDR2 SQIVND (reference sequence). The V and J ends lost 4 bases and 4 bases respectively, with 12 bases between them. The DNA of the CDR3 is TGTGCCAGTAGTAGGGGGGGCTCAGCAGATACGCAGTATTTT. Residues: CASSRGGSADTQYF.

V is TRBV5-6 and J is TRBJ1-2, with 8 bases matching TRBD1. The germline gives CDR1 SGHDT, CDR2 YYEEEE. The CDR3 runs 17 residues. Trimming at V came to 2 bases and at J to 2 bases, leaving 11 bases not matched to a gene. The CDR3 reads CASSFGQGGSRNYGYTF. CDR3 in DNA: TGTGCCAGCAGCTTCGGACAGGGAGGGAGTAGAAACTATGGCTACACCTTC. Supplemented by reference TRBV5-6 and TRBJ1-2, the full variable domain reads DAGVTQSPTHLIKTRGQQVTLRCSPKSGHDTVSWYQQALGQGPQFIFQYYEEEERQRGNFPDRFSGHQFPNYSSELNVNALLLGDSALYLCASSFGQGGSRNYGYTFGSGTRLTVV.

The chain has TRBV4-3 and TRBJ1-1; no clear D. This CDR3 is 14 amino acids long. Germline CDR1 reads LGHNA; CDR2 reads YSLEER. Trimming left V 1 base short and J 1 base short, with 7 bases between. The CDR3 loop reads CASSQVSENTEAFF. Here the CDR3 DNA reads TGCGCCAGCAGCCAAGTAAGCGAGAACACTGAAGCTTTCTTT.

In regard to this clone: Mismatch with germline at one junction end may stem from a read error. The identical CDR3 is also encoded by other nucleotide sequences in the sample. The chain combines TRBV9 with TRBJ2-3; the match to TRBD2 covers 14 bases. This CDR3 is 16 amino acids long. CDR1 SGDLS and CDR2 YYNGEE come from the germline V gene. The CDR3 bases are TGTGCCAGCAGCCCCGGGACTAGCGGGGGCACGGATACGCAGTATTTT. This gives the protein CASSPGTSGGTDTQYF.

This clone was observed a few times. The chain links TRBV4-3 to TRBJ2-7, with TRBD1 matching 7 bases. With 1 base clipped from V and 3 bases from J, the junction kept 6 bases outside the gene matches. The V gene's germline CDR1 is LGHNA and CDR2 YSLEER. The length of the CDR3 is 15 residues. CDR3 sequence (DNA): TGCGCCAGCAGCCAAGGACAGGGTCGTCACTACGAGCAGTACTTC. Amino acids: CASSQGQGRHYEQYF.

This chain joins TRBV9 and TRBJ1-3; D is perhaps TRBD1 (6 bases). Germline lookup yields CDR1 SGDLS and CDR2 YYNGEE. This CDR3 contains 14 residues. V gave up 3 bases and J gave up 4 bases, with 11 bases separating them. The CDR3 DNA reads TGTGCCAGCAGCGCTACAGGGCGAGGAAACACCATATATTTT. Translated, it gives CASSATGRGNTIYF.

The count of this clone is one. The rearrangement links TRBV5-1 to TRBJ1-1; D unclear. CDR1 and CDR2 (germline): SGHRS, YFSETQ. The CDR3 loop spans 15 amino acids. Deletions cut 4 bases from V and 4 bases from J, with 17 bases between. In DNA, the CDR3 is TGCGCCAGCAGCCCGCTCGGAGGTCTGGGCACTGAAGCTTTCTTT. This codes for CASSPLGGLGTEAFF. Variable domain in full (rest from reference TRBV5-1 and TRBJ1-1): KAGVTQTPRYLIKTRGQQVTLSCSPISGHRSVSWYQQTPGQGLQFLFEYFSETQRNKGNFPGRFSGRQFSNSRSEMNVSTLELGDSALYLCASSPLGGLGTEAFFGQGTRLTVV.

A note on this clone: The sample has other DNA sequences that encode this CDR3 too. This chain uses TRBV4-3 with TRBJ2-2, with TRBD1 matching over 7 bases. Germline loops: CDR1 LGHNA, CDR2 YSLEER. The J segment lost 5 bases and the V segment lost 0 bases, leaving 0 bases of the junction unmatched. The CDR3 covers 14 residues. This CDR3 reads CASSQDRGTGELFF. CDR3 coding DNA: TGCGCCAGCAGCCAAGACAGGGGGACCGGGGAGCTGTTTTTT.

The gene calls are TRBV5-4 and TRBJ2-7; TRBD1 agrees at 8 bases. V gave up 5 bases and J gave up 5 bases; unmatched junction bases: 15. Germline V lookup: CDR1 SGHNT, CDR2 YYREEE (reference sequence). This CDR3 is 16 amino acids long. CDR3 region: CASSGGLDRGFHEQYF. The CDR3 DNA follows: TGTGCCAGCAGTGGGGGCCTAGACAGGGGATTCCACGAGCAGTACTTC.

In its sample, this clone was seen once. The V call is TRBV5-4, the J call TRBJ2-5, with 10 bases identical to TRBD2. The CDR3 extends over 15 amino acids. CDR1 is SGHNT, CDR2 YYREEE, per germline (reference sequence). The V segment lost 4 bases and the J segment 2 bases; nucleotides outside the gene matches: 5. The CDR3 region has the DNA TGTGCCAGCAGCGGCACTAGCGGGGTTCAAGAGACCCAGTACTTC. Encoded protein: CASSGTSGVQETQYF.

The chain combines TRBV5-1 with TRBJ2-2; tentatively, D is TRBD1 (6 bases). With 1 base removed from V and 1 base from J, the gap between germline ends came to 8 bases. CDR1 and CDR2 from the germline V gene are SGHRS and YFSETQ. This CDR3 comprises 15 residues. The CDR3 nucleotides read TGCGCCAGCAGCTTGCCGGGACAGAACACCGGGGAGCTGTTTTTT. It is translated as CASSLPGQNTGELFF.